The clone carrying this T cell receptor beta chain was recorded a few times. Antigen: not known. The source of the sample is a study of cytomegalovirus exposure and HLA in healthy donors. Healthy bone marrow donors supplied every sample. General study points: Associated with cytomegalovirus, according to the listing, were around 160 TCR beta chains. Most observed TCR sequences were rare, whereas some public TCRs were detected in many donors.

PCR involved 60 Vbeta and 13 Jbeta primers. The data were produced by immunoSEQ multiplex PCR, yet TCRdb's version contains in-frame clones alone and is incomplete. Counted here are 150,000 to 190,000 clones, around 83% occurring once; the ten biggest clones make up roughly 2.4%. CDR3 length: 15 amino acids. The germline CDR1 and CDR2 sequences are SGHAT and FQNNGV. The V gene end was trimmed by 5 bases and the J gene end by 4 bases; junction bases not matched to a gene: 7. This TCR was recovered from a woman between 18 and 29 years old in good health and CMV-seronegative. V is TRBV11-2 and J is TRBJ2-2, with 7 positions matching TRBD1. Sequenced input: PBMCs. CDR3 sequence reads: CASSATTGATGELFF. For the CDR3, the DNA is TGTGCCAGCAGCGCCACCACAGGGGCCACCGGGGAGCTGTTTTTT.